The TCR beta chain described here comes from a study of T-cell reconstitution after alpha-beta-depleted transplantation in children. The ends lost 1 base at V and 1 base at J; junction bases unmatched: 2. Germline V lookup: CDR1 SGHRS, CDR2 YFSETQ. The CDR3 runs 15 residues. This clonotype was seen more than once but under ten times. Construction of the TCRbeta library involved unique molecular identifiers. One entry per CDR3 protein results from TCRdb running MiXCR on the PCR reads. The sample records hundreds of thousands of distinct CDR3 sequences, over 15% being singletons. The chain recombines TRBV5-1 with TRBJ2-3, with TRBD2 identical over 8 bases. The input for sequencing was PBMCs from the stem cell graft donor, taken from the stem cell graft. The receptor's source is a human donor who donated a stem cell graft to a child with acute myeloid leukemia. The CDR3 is CASSLNSGGTDTQYF. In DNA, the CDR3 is TGCGCCAGCAGCTTGAATAGCGGGGGCACAGATACGCAGTATTTT.